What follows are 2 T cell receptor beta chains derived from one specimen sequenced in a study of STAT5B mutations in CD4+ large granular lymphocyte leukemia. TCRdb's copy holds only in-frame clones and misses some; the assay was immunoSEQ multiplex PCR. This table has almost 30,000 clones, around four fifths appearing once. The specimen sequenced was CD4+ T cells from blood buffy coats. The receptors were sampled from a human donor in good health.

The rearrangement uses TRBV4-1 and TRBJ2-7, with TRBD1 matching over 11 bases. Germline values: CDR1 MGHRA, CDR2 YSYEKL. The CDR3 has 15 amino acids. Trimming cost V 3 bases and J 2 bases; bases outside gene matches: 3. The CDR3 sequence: CASSHPGQGAYEQYF. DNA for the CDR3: TGCGCCAGCAGCCACCCGGGACAGGGGGCCTACGAGCAGTACTTC.

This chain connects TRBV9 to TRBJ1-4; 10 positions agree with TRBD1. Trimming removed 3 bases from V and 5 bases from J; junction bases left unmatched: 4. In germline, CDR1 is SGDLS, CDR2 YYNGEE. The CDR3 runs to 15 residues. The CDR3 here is CASSGTGGWNEKLFF. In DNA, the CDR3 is TGTGCCAGCAGCGGGACAGGGGGATGGAATGAAAAACTGTTTTTT.